One TCR beta chain is described in this entry. Its antigen is undetermined. The sample comes from a study of beta chain features in type 1 diabetes. The entirety of the isolated RNA underwent reverse transcription, so expressed TCRB transcripts were sequenced. Only in-frame clones appear in the TCRdb table, and some are missing; sequencing was by immunoSEQ multiplex PCR. Of over 600,000 clones listed, 9.5% to 15% are singletons. CDR3 length: 15 residues. Germline V gene data show CDR1 as KGHSH and CDR2 as LQKENI. Trimming pared 3 bases from V and 1 base from J, leaving 9 bases between. Study conclusions and caveats: Patients with Type 1 diabetes showed moderately but significantly shorter TCRB CDR3s in all four CD4+ subsets. PCR, the amplification step, might favor shorter templates, equally in patients and controls.

Researchers reported sorting CD4+ naive, central memory, regulatory and stem cell-like memory cells via CD45RO/CCR7/CD25/CD127/CD95/CD27. Specimen: naive CD4+ T cells from blood. The genes are TRBV18 and TRBJ2-2, with no clear D. The receptor was isolated from a man younger than 45 with type 1 diabetes. The CDR3: CASSPVQQNTGELFF. In DNA form, the CDR3 reads TGTGCCAGCTCACCGGTACAGCAGAACACCGGGGAGCTGTTTTTT.